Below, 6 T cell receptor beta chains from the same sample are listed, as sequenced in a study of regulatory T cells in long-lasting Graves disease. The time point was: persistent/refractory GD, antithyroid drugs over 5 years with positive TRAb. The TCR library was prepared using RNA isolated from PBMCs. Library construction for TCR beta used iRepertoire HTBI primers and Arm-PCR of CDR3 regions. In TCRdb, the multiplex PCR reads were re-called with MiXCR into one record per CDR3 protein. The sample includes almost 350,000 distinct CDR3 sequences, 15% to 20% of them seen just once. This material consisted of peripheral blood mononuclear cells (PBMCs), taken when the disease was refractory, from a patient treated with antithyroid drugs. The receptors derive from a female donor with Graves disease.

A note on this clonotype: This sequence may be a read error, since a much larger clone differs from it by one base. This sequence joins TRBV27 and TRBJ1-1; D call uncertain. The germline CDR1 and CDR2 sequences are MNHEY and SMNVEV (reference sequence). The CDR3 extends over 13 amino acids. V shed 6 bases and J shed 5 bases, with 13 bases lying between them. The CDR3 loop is CASRDSLGTEAFF. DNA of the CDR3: TGTGCCAGCAGGGATAGCCTAGGGACTGAAGCTTTCTTT.

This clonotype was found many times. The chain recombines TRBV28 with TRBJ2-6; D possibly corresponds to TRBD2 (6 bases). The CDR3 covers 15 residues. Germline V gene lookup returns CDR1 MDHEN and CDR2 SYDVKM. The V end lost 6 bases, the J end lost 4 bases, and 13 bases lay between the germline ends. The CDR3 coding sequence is TGTGCCAGCAGCCCGAGGGACTCCGGGGCCAACGTCCTGACTTTC. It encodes CASSPRDSGANVLTF.

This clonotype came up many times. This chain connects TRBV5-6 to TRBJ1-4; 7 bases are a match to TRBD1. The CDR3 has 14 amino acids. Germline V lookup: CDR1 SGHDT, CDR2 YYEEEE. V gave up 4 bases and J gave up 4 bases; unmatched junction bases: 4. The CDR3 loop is CASSRGTDNEKLFF. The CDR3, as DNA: TGTGCCAGCAGCCGCGGGACAGATAATGAAAAACTGTTTTTT.

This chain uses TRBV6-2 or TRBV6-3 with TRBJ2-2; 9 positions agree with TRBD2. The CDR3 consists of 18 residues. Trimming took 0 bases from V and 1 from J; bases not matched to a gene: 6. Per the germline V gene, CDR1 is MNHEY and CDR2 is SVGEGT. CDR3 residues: CASSYSIWTSVNTGELFF. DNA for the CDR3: TGTGCCAGCAGTTACTCGATCTGGACTAGCGTGAACACCGGGGAGCTGTTTTTT.

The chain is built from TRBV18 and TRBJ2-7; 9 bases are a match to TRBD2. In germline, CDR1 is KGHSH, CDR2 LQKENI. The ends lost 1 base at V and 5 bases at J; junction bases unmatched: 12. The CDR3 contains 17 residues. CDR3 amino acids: CASSPLPSGGRVHEQYF. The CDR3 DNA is TGTGCCAGCTCACCACTCCCGAGTGGCGGGAGGGTTCACGAGCAGTACTTC.

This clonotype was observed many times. The chain's CDR3 is CASTRTPGGGGRETQYF. The CDR3 DNA is TGTGCCAGCACCCGGACCCCGGGAGGAGGGGGAAGAGAGACCCAGTACTTC. V gene TRBV6-1 combines with J gene TRBJ2-5; weak D call: TRBD2 (7 bases). Germline V gene lookup returns CDR1 MNHNS and CDR2 SASEGT. This CDR3 comprises 17 residues. V lost 7 bases and J lost 4, with 25 bases in between.